This section outlines one TCR beta chain sequence together with its context. This entry belongs to a study of blood T cell repertoires in COVID-19. As for the study in general: Italy, Spain and the United States were the sources of the convalescent and acute COVID-19 samples. In each case, the material was cDNA or gDNA derived from T cells, B-cell-depleted T cells, or PBMCs.

In the original workflow: By means of reference gene primer amplification, nucleated cell counts were estimated. Sequencing was performed with immunoSEQ multiplex PCR; in TCRdb, only in-frame clones are kept and a portion is missing. V, J and clone size reflect that table, while D and trimming were determined from the DNA. This table holds around 190,000 clones, 86% found once. Germline CDR1 SGHRS, CDR2 YFSETQ. There are 14 residues in the CDR3. The junction had 5 bases not matched to a gene; V was cut back by 7 bases and J by 5 bases. The sequence was collected from a man between 65 and 85 years old with active or convalescent COVID-19. The chain uses TRBV5-1 and TRBJ1-5, with TRBD1 matching 11 bases. Sequencing input: peripheral blood. The CDR3 nucleotides are TGCGCCAGCGACAGGGACAGGGGGGATCAGCCCCAGCATTTT. It specifies CASDRDRGDQPQHF.